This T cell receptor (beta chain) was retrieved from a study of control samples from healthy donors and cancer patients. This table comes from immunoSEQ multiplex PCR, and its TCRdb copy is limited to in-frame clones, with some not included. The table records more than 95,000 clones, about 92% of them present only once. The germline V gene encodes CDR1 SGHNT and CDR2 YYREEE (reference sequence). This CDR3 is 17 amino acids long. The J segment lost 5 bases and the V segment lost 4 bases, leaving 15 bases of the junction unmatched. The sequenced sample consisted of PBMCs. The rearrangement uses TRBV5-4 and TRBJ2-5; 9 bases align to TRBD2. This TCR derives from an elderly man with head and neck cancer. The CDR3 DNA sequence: TGTGCCAGCAGCCCTGGGCGGCGGGAGGGCCTATGGGAGACCCAGTACTTC. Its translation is CASSPGRREGLWETQYF.